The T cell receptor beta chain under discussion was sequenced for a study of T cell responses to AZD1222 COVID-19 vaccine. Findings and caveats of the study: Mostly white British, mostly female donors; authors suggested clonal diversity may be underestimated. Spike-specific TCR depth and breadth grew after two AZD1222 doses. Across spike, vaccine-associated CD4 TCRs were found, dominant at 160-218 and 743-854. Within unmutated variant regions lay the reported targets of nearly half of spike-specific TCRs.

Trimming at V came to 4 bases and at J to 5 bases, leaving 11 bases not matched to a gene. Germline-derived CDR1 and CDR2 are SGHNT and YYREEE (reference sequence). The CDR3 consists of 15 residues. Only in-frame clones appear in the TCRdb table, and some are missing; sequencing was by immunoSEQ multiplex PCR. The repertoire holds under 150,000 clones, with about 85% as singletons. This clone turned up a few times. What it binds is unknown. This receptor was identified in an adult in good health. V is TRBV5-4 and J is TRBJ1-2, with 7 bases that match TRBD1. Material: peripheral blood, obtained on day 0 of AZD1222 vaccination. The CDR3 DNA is TGTGCCAGCAGCCCGGCACAGGGGCAGTGGTATGGCTACACCTTC. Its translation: CASSPAQGQWYGYTF.